Here is one T cell receptor (beta chain) with its context. V was pared by 1 base and J by 0 bases, with 9 bases of the junction left unmatched. Germline assignment: CDR1 LGHNA and CDR2 YNFKEQ. The CDR3 spans 18 residues. The data belong to a study of cytomegalovirus exposure and HLA in healthy donors. Study-wide background: An early data release held 75 million to 100 million unique TCRs from HLA-typed donors. Of more than 350 genotyped donors, around 76% clustered with self-reported Caucasian donors.

The PCR ran on 60 Vbeta and 13 Jbeta primers. Here immunoSEQ multiplex PCR was the method, and the copy in TCRdb shows in-frame clones only, minus some. The table lists about 150,000 clones, about 74% of them singletons. The TCR comes from a woman aged 40 to 49 in good health and CMV-seronegative. The sample consisted of PBMCs. V usage is TRBV4-2 and J usage is TRBJ2-3, with 8 bases aligning to TRBD2. The CDR3, as DNA: TGTGCCAGCAGCCAAGTCGGACGGGGGGGCCCTAGCACAGATACGCAGTATTTT. As protein: CASSQVGRGGPSTDTQYF.